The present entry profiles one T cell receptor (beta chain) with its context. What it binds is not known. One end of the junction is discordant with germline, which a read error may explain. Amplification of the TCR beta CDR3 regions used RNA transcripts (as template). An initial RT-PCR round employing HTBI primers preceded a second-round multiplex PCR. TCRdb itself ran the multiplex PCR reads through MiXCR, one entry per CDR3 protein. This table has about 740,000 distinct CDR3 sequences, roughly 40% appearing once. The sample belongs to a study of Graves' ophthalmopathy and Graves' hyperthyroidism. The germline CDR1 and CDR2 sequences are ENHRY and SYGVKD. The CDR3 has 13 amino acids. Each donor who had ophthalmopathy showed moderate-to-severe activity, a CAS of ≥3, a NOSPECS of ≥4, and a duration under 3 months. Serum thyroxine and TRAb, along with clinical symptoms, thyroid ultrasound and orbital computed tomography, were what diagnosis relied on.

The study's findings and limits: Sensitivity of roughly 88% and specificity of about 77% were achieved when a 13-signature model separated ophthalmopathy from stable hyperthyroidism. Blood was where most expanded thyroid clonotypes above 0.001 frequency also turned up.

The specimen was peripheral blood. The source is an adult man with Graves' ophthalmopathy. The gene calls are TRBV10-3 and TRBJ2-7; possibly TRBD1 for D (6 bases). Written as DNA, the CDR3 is TGTGTCATCCAGACAGGCGCCGTCTACGAGCAGTACTTC. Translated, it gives CVIQTGAVYEQYF.